These 22 T cell receptor beta chains share one sample of origin, sequenced in a study of T cell responses to AZD1222 COVID-19 vaccine (dated by TCRdb to the early 2020s). Libraries were made using the immunoSEQ multiplex PCR assay. Here the immuneACCESS table is served through TCRdb, limited to in-frame sequences with V and J called. Missing clones are a known gap in these copies; in checked studies unresolved V genes cover under half, and the rest lacks a known reason. The sample table shows more than 100,000 clones, and approximately 94% are seen once. Of the sample, approximately 5.1% falls within the top ten clones. The sample's time point label, in plain terms: about 28 days (+/-7) after the second vaccine dose. Sequences were derived from peripheral blood, sampled 28 days after the second AZD1222 dose. All receptors derive from an adult who received the AZD1222 COVID-19 vaccine.

The chain combines TRBV27 with TRBJ1-1; 8 positions match TRBD1. This CDR3 comprises 14 residues. Unmatched junction bases numbered 4, after V lost 7 bases and J lost 0 bases. CDR1 MNHEY and CDR2 SMNVEV come from the germline V gene (reference sequence). The CDR3 reads CASKRQGMNTEAFF. The CDR3 nucleotides read TGTGCCAGCAAGAGACAGGGGATGAACACTGAAGCTTTCTTT.

The V call is TRBV7-9, the J call TRBJ1-1; no definite D call. The CDR3 runs to 14 residues. Trimming stripped 5 bases from V and 2 bases from J, with 12 bases between. The germline CDR1 and CDR2 sequences are SEHNR and FQNEAQ (reference sequence). The DNA for the CDR3 is TGTGCCAGCAGCACTGGACCCCCCAACACTGAAGCTTTCTTT. Translated, it gives CASSTGPPNTEAFF.

The table lists this clone with a few counts. The V call is TRBV6-5, the J call TRBJ2-2, with D possibly matching TRBD2 (6 bases). V gave up 6 bases and J gave up 6 bases, with 14 bases separating them. Per the germline V gene, CDR1 is MNHEY and CDR2 is SVGAGI. The CDR3 spans 14 residues. This chain's CDR3 is CASSPTSTAGELFF. The CDR3 DNA is TGTGCCAGCAGCCCAACTAGCACGGCCGGGGAGCTGTTTTTT.

The chain couples TRBV5-6 to TRBJ2-3; 10 bases align to TRBD1. This CDR3 is built from 15 residues. CDR1 SGHDT and CDR2 YYEEEE come from the germline V gene. V lost 5 bases and J lost 4; bases outside the gene matches: 7. CDR3 DNA sequence: TGTGCCAGCAGTCCGGGACAGGGGAGGGCAGATACGCAGTATTTT. It specifies CASSPGQGRADTQYF. Full variable domain (remainder filled in from reference TRBV5-6 and TRBJ2-3): DAGVTQSPTHLIKTRGQQVTLRCSPKSGHDTVSWYQQALGQGPQFIFQYYEEEERQRGNFPDRFSGHQFPNYSSELNVNALLLGDSALYLCASSPGQGRADTQYFGPGTRLTVL.

This clone appeared a single time. The chain employs TRBV6-5 and TRBJ1-3; no definite D call. The CDR3 spans 11 residues. V was shortened by 8 bases and J by 2 bases, with 4 bases between the two germline ends. From germline, CDR1 is MNHEY and CDR2 SVGAGI. The CDR3 loop is CASFPGNTIYF. Written as DNA, the CDR3 is TGTGCCAGCTTCCCTGGAAACACCATATATTTT.

The chain recombines TRBV29-1 with TRBJ1-2; weak D call: TRBD1 (6 bases). V dropped 8 bases and J dropped 8 bases, with 18 bases sitting between them. The CDR3 length is 12 residues. Germline CDR1 SQVTM, CDR2 ANQGSEA. CDR3 amino acids: CSLPGQQGGYTF. CDR3 nucleotides: TGCAGCCTTCCTGGACAGCAAGGCGGCTACACCTTC.

The J gene is TRBJ1-4, the V gene TRBV5-1; D unclear. V lost 2 bases to trimming and J lost 7 bases, with 6 bases between them. The germline V gene has CDR1 SGHRS and CDR2 YFSETQ. CDR3 length: 12 amino acids. In DNA form, the CDR3 reads TGCGCCAGCAGCTTTGCTTCTGAAAAACTGTTTTTT. Translating it yields CASSFASEKLFF.

This chain uses TRBV19 with TRBJ1-1; tentative D call: TRBD1 (5 bases). Trimming shortened V by 3 bases and J by 5 bases, and 16 bases separated the two germline ends. Germline CDR1 is LNHDA and CDR2 is SQIVND (reference sequence). The CDR3 is 15 residues long. As DNA, the CDR3 is TGTGCCAGTAGTATGATCCAGGGCTATACGACTGAAGCTTTCTTT. Translation gives CASSMIQGYTTEAFF.

The J gene is TRBJ1-1, the V gene TRBV10-3; unclear D gene. Germline CDR1 reads ENHRY; CDR2 reads SYGVKD. V was trimmed by 7 bases and J by 1 base, leaving 19 bases between them. CDR3 size: 16 residues. For the CDR3, the DNA is TGTGCCATCACCCCAAGTTGGGGTCAGCCGAACACTGAAGCTTTCTTT. Its translation is CAITPSWGQPNTEAFF.

This chain links TRBV4-3 with TRBJ2-7, with 11 bases aligning to TRBD2. Germline V gene data show CDR1 as LGHNA and CDR2 as YSLEER. V lost 3 bases and J lost 3; bases outside the gene matches: 4. This CDR3 comprises 15 residues. The CDR3 region is CASSHPGLADYEQYF. CDR3 DNA: TGCGCCAGCAGCCACCCGGGACTAGCGGACTACGAGCAGTACTTC.

This chain links TRBV7-8 with TRBJ2-7; TRBD1 matches 9 bases. V shed 2 bases and J 4 bases; nucleotides not matched to a gene: 18. Germline V gene data show CDR1 as SGHVS and CDR2 as FQNEAQ. The CDR3 is made up of 19 amino acids. DNA of the CDR3: TGTGCCAGCAGCTTAAAACACACGAAGACAGGGGGAGTTCCTTACGAGCAGTACTTC. It codes for CASSLKHTKTGGVPYEQYF. The full variable domain, in which reference TRBV7-8 and TRBJ2-7 provide the parts outside the CDR3, is GAGVSQSPRYKVAKRGQDVALRCDPISGHVSLFWYQQALGQGPEFLTYFQNEAQLDKSGLPSDRFFAERPEGSVSTLKIQRTQQEDSAVYLCASSLKHTKTGGVPYEQYFGPGTRLTVT.

The DNA for the CDR3 is TGCAGCGTTGAAGGAGGACAGGGTAGGGGTAGGGAAGCTTTCTTT. This gives the protein CSVEGGQGRGREAFF. V usage is TRBV29-1 and J usage is TRBJ1-1; 8 bases are shared with TRBD1. Germline V gene lookup returns CDR1 SQVTM and CDR2 ANQGSEA. The CDR3 totals 15 residues. V shed 1 base and J 8 bases; nucleotides not matched to a gene: 12.

The chain combines TRBV11-3 with TRBJ1-1; 10 bases align to TRBD1. This CDR3 comprises 14 residues. Unmatched junction bases numbered 3, after V lost 5 bases and J lost 3 bases. From germline, CDR1 is SGHNT and CDR2 YENEEA. CDR3 residues: CASSPTGGDTEAFF. DNA for the CDR3: TGTGCCAGCAGCCCGACAGGGGGCGACACTGAAGCTTTCTTT.

The rearrangement uses TRBV7-8 and TRBJ2-7; no definite D call. The CDR3 covers 13 residues. The V end lost 3 bases, the J end lost 2 bases, and 8 bases lay between the germline ends. CDR1 and CDR2 from the germline V gene are SGHVS and FQNEAQ. As DNA, the CDR3 is TGTGCCAGCAGCTTTGGCGCACCCTACGAGCAGTACTTC. Translation gives CASSFGAPYEQYF.

The chain couples TRBV7-2 to TRBJ2-5; D remains ambiguous. Looked up from germline, CDR1 is SGHTA and CDR2 is FQGNSA. V lost 0 bases to trimming and J lost 5 bases, with 1 base between them. The CDR3 sequence is 11 residues long. The CDR3 reads CASSLAETQYF. The CDR3 DNA reads TGTGCCAGCAGCTTAGCGGAGACCCAGTACTTC.

The rearrangement links TRBV9 to TRBJ2-5; D may be TRBD1 or TRBD2 (5 bases each). This CDR3 region has 14 residues. The V end lost 2 bases, the J end lost 2 bases, and 10 bases lay between the germline ends. The germline gives CDR1 SGDLS, CDR2 YYNGEE. CDR3 residues: CASSVGALQETQYF. DNA of the CDR3: TGTGCCAGCAGCGTCGGGGCTCTACAAGAGACCCAGTACTTC. Supplemented by reference TRBV9 and TRBJ2-5, the full variable domain reads DSGVTQTPKHLITATGQRVTLRCSPRSGDLSVYWYQQSLDQGLQFLIQYYNGEERAKGNILERFSAQQFPDLHSELNLSSLELGDSALYFCASSVGALQETQYFGPGTRLLVL.

CDR3: CASIGQNKNIQYF. The CDR3 nucleotides read TGTGCCAGCATAGGGCAGAACAAAAACATTCAGTACTTC. The gene calls are TRBV28 and TRBJ2-4; D gene unclear. From germline, CDR1 is MDHEN and CDR2 SYDVKM. Trimming took 7 bases from V and 3 from J, leaving 10 bases between them. This CDR3 region has 13 residues.

The chain uses TRBV5-1 and TRBJ2-1; 9 bases are a match to TRBD2. The CDR3 has 13 residues. With V trimmed by 8 bases and J by 15 bases, 15 bases remained unmatched. The V gene's germline CDR1 is SGHRS and CDR2 YFSETQ. The CDR3 protein is CASSPMNSGGSFF. CDR3 nucleotide sequence: TGCGCCAGTTCACCCATGAATAGCGGGGGATCGTTCTTC.

Written as DNA, the CDR3 is TGTGCCAGCAGCTCCCGCGGGACTAGCCTTACTACCTACGAGCAGTACTTC. Its translation is CASSSRGTSLTTYEQYF. The chain uses TRBV7-2 and TRBJ2-7, with 9 bases lining up with TRBD2. V gave up 4 bases and J gave up 2 bases; unmatched junction bases: 12. The germline CDR1 and CDR2 sequences are SGHTA and FQGNSA. CDR3 length: 17 amino acids.

The chain employs TRBV29-1 and TRBJ1-1; D is unclear. The CDR3 consists of 11 residues. Trimming stripped 7 bases from V and 5 bases from J, with 11 bases between. CDR1 and CDR2 from the germline V gene are SQVTM and ANQGSEA. The CDR3 is CSGYQRTEAFF. DNA for the CDR3: TGCAGCGGCTACCAGAGGACTGAAGCTTTCTTT. The whole variable domain, remainder taken from reference TRBV29-1 and TRBJ1-1, is SAVISQKPSRDICQRGTSLTIQCQVDSQVTMMFWYRQQPGQSLTLIATANQGSEATYESGFVIDKFPISRPNLTFSTLTVSNMSPEDSSIYLCSGYQRTEAFFGQGTRLTVV.

The rearrangement uses TRBV24-1 and TRBJ2-2; a weak D match, TRBD1 (5 bases). CDR1 and CDR2 (germline): KGHDR, SFDVKD. This CDR3 contains 16 residues. Deletions cut 1 base from V and 4 bases from J, with 12 bases between. CDR3 coding DNA: TGTGCCACCAGTGATTTCACGCAGGGCAGCACCGGGGAGCTGTTTTTT. Translated, it gives CATSDFTQGSTGELFF.

The CDR3 bases are TGTGCCAGCAGTTCGGGGCAGGACACTCGAGGAAAACTGTTTTTT. Translated: CASSSGQDTRGKLFF. This chain joins TRBV6-2 or TRBV6-3 and TRBJ1-4, with a possible D match to TRBD1 (5 bases). The germline V gene encodes CDR1 MNHEY and CDR2 SVGEGT. Deletions cut 4 bases from V and 10 bases from J, with 19 bases between. The CDR3 consists of 15 residues.